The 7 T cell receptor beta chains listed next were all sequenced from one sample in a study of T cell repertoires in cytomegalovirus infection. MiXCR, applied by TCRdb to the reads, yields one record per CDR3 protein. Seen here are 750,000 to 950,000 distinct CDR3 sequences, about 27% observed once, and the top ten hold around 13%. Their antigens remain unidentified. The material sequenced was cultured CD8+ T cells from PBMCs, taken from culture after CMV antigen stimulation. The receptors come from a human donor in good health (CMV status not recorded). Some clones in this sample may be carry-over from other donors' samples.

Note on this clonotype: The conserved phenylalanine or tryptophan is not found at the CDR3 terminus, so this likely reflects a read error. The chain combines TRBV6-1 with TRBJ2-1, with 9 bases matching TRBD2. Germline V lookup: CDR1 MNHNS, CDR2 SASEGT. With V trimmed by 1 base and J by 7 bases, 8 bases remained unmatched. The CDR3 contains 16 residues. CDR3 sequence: CASSEEAGGWLNEQFI. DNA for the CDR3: TGTGCCAGCAGTGAAGAGGCGGGGGGGTGGTTGAATGAGCAGTTCATC.

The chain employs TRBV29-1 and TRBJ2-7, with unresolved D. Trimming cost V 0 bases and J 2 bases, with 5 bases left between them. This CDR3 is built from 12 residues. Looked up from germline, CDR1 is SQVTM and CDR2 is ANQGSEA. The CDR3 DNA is TGCAGCGTTGAAGACACGACCTACGAGCAGTACTTC. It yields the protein CSVEDTTYEQYF.

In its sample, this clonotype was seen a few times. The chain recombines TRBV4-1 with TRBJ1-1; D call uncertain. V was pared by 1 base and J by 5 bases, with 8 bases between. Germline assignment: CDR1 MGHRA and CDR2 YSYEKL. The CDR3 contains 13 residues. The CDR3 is CASSQAPGTEAFF. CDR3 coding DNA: TGCGCCAGCAGCCAAGCCCCGGGGACTGAAGCTTTCTTT.

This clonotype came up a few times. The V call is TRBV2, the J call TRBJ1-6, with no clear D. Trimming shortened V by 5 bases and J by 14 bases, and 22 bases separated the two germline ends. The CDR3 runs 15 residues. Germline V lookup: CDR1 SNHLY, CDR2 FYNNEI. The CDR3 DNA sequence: TGTGCCAGCAGTTCAAACCTTCCCGCCTGGGAAGCCCTCCACTTT. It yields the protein CASSSNLPAWEALHF.

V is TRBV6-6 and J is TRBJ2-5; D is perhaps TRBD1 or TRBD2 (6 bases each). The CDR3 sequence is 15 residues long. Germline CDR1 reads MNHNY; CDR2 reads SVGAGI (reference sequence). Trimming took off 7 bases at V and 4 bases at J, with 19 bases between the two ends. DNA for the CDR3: TGTGCCAGCAACACGCCGGGGGCCCTCCGAGAGACCCAGTACTTC. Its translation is CASNTPGALRETQYF.

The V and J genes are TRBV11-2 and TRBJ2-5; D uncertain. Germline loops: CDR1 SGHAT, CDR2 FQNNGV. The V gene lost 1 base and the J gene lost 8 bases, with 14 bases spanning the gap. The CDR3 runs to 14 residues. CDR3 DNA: TGTGCCAGCAGCTTAGTCCCGGACGGCTACACCCAGTACTTC. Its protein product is CASSLVPDGYTQYF.

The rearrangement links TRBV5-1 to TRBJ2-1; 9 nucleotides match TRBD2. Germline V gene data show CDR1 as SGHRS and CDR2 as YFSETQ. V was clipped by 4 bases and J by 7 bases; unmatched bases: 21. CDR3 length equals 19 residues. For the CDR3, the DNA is TGCGCCAGCAGCACGGACACGGGCGGGGGGGCCTTCGGGGGGAATGAGCAGTTCTTC. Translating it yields CASSTDTGGGAFGGNEQFF.